The 3 T cell receptor beta chains reported below all come from one sample, sequenced in a study of OX40 agonist ivuxolimab in advanced cancers. Sequencing was performed with immunoSEQ multiplex PCR; in TCRdb, only in-frame clones are kept and a portion is missing. The repertoire consists of tens of thousands of clones, with around 82% occurring once and the leading ten covering over 3%. This specimen was CD4+ or CD8+ T cells sorted from blood, taken in a trial of the OX40 agonist ivuxolimab. These receptors came from an adult with an advanced solid tumor such as melanoma, head and neck, liver or kidney cancer.

The chain has TRBV15 and TRBJ2-1; D not resolved. The germline V and J ends were trimmed by 5 bases and 0 bases, with 11 bases remaining between them. This CDR3 is 15 amino acids long. The germline gives CDR1 LNHNV, CDR2 YYDKDF (reference sequence). The chain's CDR3 is CATSQAQSSYNEQFF. CDR3 nucleotide sequence: TGTGCCACCAGCCAGGCGCAGAGCTCCTACAATGAGCAGTTCTTC.

This clone appeared a single time. The V gene is TRBV28, the J gene TRBJ1-4; tentative D call: TRBD1 (5 bases). Germline CDR1 is MDHEN and CDR2 is SYDVKM. CDR3 length equals 16 residues. V lost 4 bases, J lost 8 bases, and 20 bases lay in between. CDR3 nucleotide sequence: TGTGCCAGCAGTTCTCCATCCTCCGGGACCCCCGAAAAACTGTTTTTT. This sequence encodes CASSSPSSGTPEKLFF.

This chain joins TRBV29-1 and TRBJ2-1, with TRBD2 matching over 9 bases. With V trimmed by 6 bases and J by 5 bases, 5 bases remained unmatched. CDR1 is SQVTM and CDR2 is ANQGSEA in the germline V gene. The CDR3 length is 13 residues. CDR3 residues: CSVTSGYHNEQFF. CDR3 nucleotide sequence: TGCAGCGTGACTAGCGGATATCACAATGAGCAGTTCTTC.